This entry is about one TCR beta chain. Its target is unknown. Trimming shortened V by 5 bases and J by 8 bases, and 14 bases separated the two germline ends. Per germline, CDR1 SGHDT and CDR2 YYEEEE. The CDR3 has 13 amino acids. These donors, healthy bone marrow donors, were studied. The data were obtained in a study of cytomegalovirus exposure and HLA in healthy donors. It was with 60 Vbeta and 13 Jbeta primers that the PCR ran. The data were produced by immunoSEQ multiplex PCR, yet TCRdb's version contains in-frame clones alone and is incomplete. The table has about 110,000 clones, around 71% seen once; the top ten hold roughly 0.79%. Regarding the study as a whole: The study designated 150 or so TCR beta chains cytomegalovirus-associated. Three of the chains that were CMV-associated were confirmed in vitro to be specific for CMV antigens.

Sequencing was done on a sample of PBMCs. This receptor was obtained from a boy between 5 and 17 years old in good health and CMV-seronegative. The rearrangement uses TRBV5-6 and TRBJ2-1; possibly TRBD2 for D (6 bases). The CDR3 is CASSSLARDEQFF. The CDR3 region has the DNA TGTGCCAGCAGTTCTCTAGCGAGAGATGAGCAGTTCTTC.